This T cell receptor (beta chain) came from a study of shared clonotypes between healthy human individuals. The CDR3 consists of 15 residues. The junction had 10 bases not matched to a gene; V was cut back by 5 bases and J by 8 bases. Germline CDR1 reads MDHEN; CDR2 reads SYDVKM. Sequencing was performed with immunoSEQ multiplex PCR; in TCRdb, only in-frame clones are kept and a portion is missing. The sample carries 760,000 or so clones, 96% recorded once. Terminally differentiated effector memory CD45RA+ cells were excluded from the naive CD8 cells, which were CD45RO-negative and positively selected for CCR7.

The receptor was derived from a man aged 25 to 45 in good health. The sequenced sample consisted of naive CD8+ T cells sorted from blood. The chain employs TRBV28 and TRBJ1-2, with 11 bases that match TRBD1. The CDR3 DNA sequence: TGTGCCAGCAGTCCTCTTCCGGGACAGGGGGACGGCTACACCTTC. Translating it yields CASSPLPGQGDGYTF.